This paragraph covers one TCR beta chain sequence. Each CDR3 protein gets one entry after TCRdb re-called the 5' RACE reads with MiXCR. The top ten clones hold around 3.5% of a sample with approximately 31,000 distinct CDR3 sequences, 26% of them seen once. The CDR3 is 15 amino acids. Between the trimmed V and J ends, which lost 4 bases and 5 bases, there was a span of 18 bases. The sequence came from a female donor with breast cancer. This chain connects TRBV12-3 or TRBV12-4 to TRBJ2-7; D is possibly TRBD1 (6 bases). Sequenced sample: naive CD4+ T cells sorted from a lymph node. As to subset: naive CD4+ T cells, CD4+CD45RA+CD25-. CDR3 protein: CASSWVSAGVHEQYF. The CDR3 DNA follows: TGTGCCAGCAGTTGGGTATCGGCAGGGGTCCACGAGCAGTACTTC.